A selection of T cell receptor beta chains follows, all from one sample in a study of cytomegalovirus exposure and HLA in healthy donors. Some clones are missing from TCRdb's copy, which holds only in-frame ones; the method was immunoSEQ multiplex PCR. The table has 210,000 or so clones, over 65% seen once. Sequencing was carried out using PBMCs. These receptors originate from a man aged 18 to 30 in good health and CMV-seronegative. Both conserved end residues are part of each CDR3. Fields, in order: clone size, J gene, V gene, CDR3 length, D gene, CDR3 DNA, CDR3 protein. A D gene is named only where the DNA matches it firmly. Where a row states a size, it is once, few, many or the class of an expanded clone; other rows omit it.

- TRBJ2-1 TRBV25-1 15 - TGTGCCAGCAGTGTCCCCGTGGGCGCCGACAATGAGCAGTTCTTC CASSVPVGADNEQFF
- TRBJ2-3 TRBV2 15 TRBD1 TGTGCCAGCAGTTCACAGGGGGTACGCACAGATACGCAGTATTTT CASSSQGVRTDTQYF
- TRBJ2-2 TRBV27 14 TRBD1 TGTGCCACCAGGGGACAGGGGAGGACCGGGGAGCTGTTTTTT CATRGQGRTGELFF
- TRBJ1-2 TRBV9 15 TRBD1 TGTGCCAGCAGCCCAACAGGGGGCAAAGGAGATGGCTACACCTTC CASSPTGGKGDGYTF
- TRBJ1-5 TRBV5-1 15 - TGCGCCAGCAGCTTGGGTGGAGGGGTATACCAGCCCCAGCATTTT CASSLGGGVYQPQHF
- TRBJ2-1 TRBV18 17 TRBD2 TGTGCCAGCTCATCGGGACTAGCGGGAGGGACCTACAATGAGCAGTTCTTC CASSSGLAGGTYNEQFF
- TRBJ2-4 TRBV28 14 TRBD1 TGTGCCAGCAGTTCGGGACAGGACAAAAACATTCAGTACTTC CASSSGQDKNIQYF
- TRBJ2-5 TRBV29-1 14 TRBD1 TGCAGCGTCTGGACAGGGCTCCTTTGGGAGACCCAGTACTTC CSVWTGLLWETQYF
- TRBJ2-1 TRBV28 15 - TGTGCCAGCAGTTTGGGTGGGAGTGGGATCAATGAGCAGTTCTTC CASSLGGSGINEQFF
few TRBJ1-1 TRBV4-1 15 - TGCGCCAGCAGCCAAGAAACAGGAATGAACACTGAAGCTTTCTTT CASSQETGMNTEAFF
- TRBJ2-7 TRBV5-1 14 - TGCGCCAGCAGCCCCTACAAAGGGGGATCCGAGCAGTACTTC CASSPYKGGSEQYF